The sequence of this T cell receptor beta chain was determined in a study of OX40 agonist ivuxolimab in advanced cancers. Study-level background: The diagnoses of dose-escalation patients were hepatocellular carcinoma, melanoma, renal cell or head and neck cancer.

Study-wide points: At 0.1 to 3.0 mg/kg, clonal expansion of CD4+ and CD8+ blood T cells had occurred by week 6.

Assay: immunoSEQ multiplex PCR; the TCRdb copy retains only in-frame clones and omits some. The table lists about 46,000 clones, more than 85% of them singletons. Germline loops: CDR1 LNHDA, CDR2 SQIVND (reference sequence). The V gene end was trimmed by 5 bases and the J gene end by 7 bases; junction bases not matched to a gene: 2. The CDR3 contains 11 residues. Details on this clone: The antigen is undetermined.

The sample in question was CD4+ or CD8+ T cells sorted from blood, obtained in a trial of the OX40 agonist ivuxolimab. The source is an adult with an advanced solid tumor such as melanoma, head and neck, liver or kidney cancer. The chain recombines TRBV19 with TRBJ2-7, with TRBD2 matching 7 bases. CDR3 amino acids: CASSASGEQYF. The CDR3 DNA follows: TGTGCCAGTAGTGCTAGCGGTGAGCAGTACTTC.